The 10 T cell receptor beta chains listed next were all sequenced from one sample in a study of T cells in localized non-small cell lung cancer. Only in-frame clones appear in the TCRdb table, and some are missing; sequencing was by immunoSEQ multiplex PCR. The table has under 35,000 clones, about four fifths seen once. The input for sequencing was peripheral blood, taken before any cancer treatment. Receptor source: a male donor at least 60 years old with stage III squamous cell lung carcinoma.

This clone was found once. The junction departs from germline at one end; a sequencing error may be responsible. This CDR3 is also generated by other DNA sequences in the sample. The chain has TRBV11-2 and TRBJ1-2; 8 bases are shared with TRBD1. The CDR3 is 15 residues long. The germline CDR1 and CDR2 sequences are SGHAT and FQNNGV. Written as DNA, the CDR3 is TGCGCCAGCAGCCAAGAATTACAGGGGGTCTATGGCTACACCTTC. Translated, it gives CASSQELQGVYGYTF.

This clone showed up just a few times. J is TRBJ1-3 and V is TRBV4-3; TRBD1 is a possible D gene (6 bases). The CDR3 is made up of 16 amino acids. CDR1 LGHNA and CDR2 YSLEER come from the germline V gene. V was trimmed by 4 bases and J by 0 bases, leaving 13 bases between them. The CDR3 region is CASSLLGASSGNTIYF. CDR3 DNA: TGCGCCAGCAGCCTTCTGGGGGCCTCCTCTGGAAACACCATATATTTT.

The V call is TRBV6-1, the J call TRBJ2-1, with TRBD2 identical over 8 bases. V was clipped by 2 bases and J by 8 bases; unmatched bases: 14. Germline CDR1 MNHNS, CDR2 SASEGT. The CDR3 loop spans 17 amino acids. The CDR3 DNA is TGTGCCAGCAGTGAACCCCATCGGGGGGGCACCCGGGATGAGCAGTTCTTC. Translating gives CASSEPHRGGTRDEQFF.

The J gene is TRBJ2-7, the V gene TRBV12-5, with 11 bases identical to TRBD2. The germline V gene has CDR1 LGHNT and CDR2 FRNRAP. The CDR3 is 17 residues long. With V trimmed by 6 bases and J by 0 bases, 10 bases remained unmatched. This chain's CDR3 is CASGPGLADPSSYEQYF. CDR3 nucleotide sequence: TGTGCTAGTGGGCCGGGACTAGCGGACCCGAGCTCCTACGAGCAGTACTTC.

V and J are TRBV29-1 and TRBJ1-2; D may be TRBD1 (5 bases). Looked up from germline, CDR1 is SQVTM and CDR2 is ANQGSEA. CDR3 size: 12 residues. Deletions cut 5 bases from V and 2 bases from J, with 9 bases between. The CDR3 bases are TGCAGCGTTCAACGGGGGAACTATGGCTACACCTTC. It yields the protein CSVQRGNYGYTF.

J is TRBJ1-2 and V is TRBV11-2; a weak D match, TRBD1 (6 bases). Germline CDR1 reads SGHAT; CDR2 reads FQNNGV. V lost 5 bases, J lost 5 bases, and 12 bases lay in between. The CDR3 consists of 13 residues. CDR3 protein: CASSTDRYYGYTF. The CDR3 DNA is TGTGCCAGCAGCACCGACAGGTATTATGGCTACACCTTC.

In its sample, this clone was seen once. This sequence joins TRBV21-1 and TRBJ2-5; whether TRBD1, the table's D call, matches the DNA was not checked. Near its end, the DNA agrees better with TRBJ2-7, so the J call may be wrong. TRBV21-1 represents a pseudogene. The CDR3 runs 17 residues. The CDR3 DNA reads TGTGCCCCTGCAAAGGAGGATGTGTCGGGACAGGACTACGAGCAGTACTTC. Its protein product is CAPAKEDVSGQDYEQYF.

J is TRBJ1-4 and V is TRBV5-6; perhaps TRBD1 as D (6 bases). CDR1 SGHDT and CDR2 YYEEEE come from the germline V gene. The V end lost 2 bases, the J end lost 11 bases, and 16 bases lay between the germline ends. The CDR3 totals 14 residues. Written as DNA, the CDR3 is TGTGCCAGCAGCTTTTGGGGGGCCCGGGAGAAACTGTTTTTT. Translation gives CASSFWGAREKLFF.

This clone came up once. The chain links TRBV9 to TRBJ2-2; TRBD2 is a possible D gene (5 bases). From germline, CDR1 is SGDLS and CDR2 YYNGEE. Trimming took off 0 bases at V and 4 bases at J, with 16 bases between the two ends. This CDR3 region has 17 residues. The CDR3, as DNA: TGTGCCAGCAGCGTAGACCCCCAACTAGGCGGCACCGGGGAGCTGTTTTTT. As protein: CASSVDPQLGGTGELFF.

V and J are TRBV4-2 and TRBJ2-2; TRBD2 aligns across 11 bases. J gave up 7 bases and V 4 bases, and 8 bases lay outside the gene matches. The germline V gene has CDR1 LGHNA and CDR2 YNFKEQ. The CDR3 loop spans 16 amino acids. The chain's CDR3 is CASSPTPGTSGGELFF. The CDR3 DNA reads TGTGCCAGCAGCCCGACCCCAGGGACTAGCGGCGGGGAGCTGTTTTTT.